The clone carrying this T cell receptor beta chain was detected once. The sample originates from a study of blood T cell repertoires in COVID-19. Study summary: Both acute and convalescent COVID-19 samples were obtained from the United States, Italy and Spain. Sources were T cells, B-cell-depleted T cells, or PBMCs; the material itself was cDNA or gDNA.

Original processing notes: Reference gene primer amplification gave estimated nucleated cell counts. Clones were sequenced by immunoSEQ multiplex PCR, and TCRdb holds only the in-frame ones, with some missing. D and trimming were read from the DNA, whereas the V and J calls and clone size are those reported in that table. The top ten hold roughly 12% of the sample, which has 60,000 to 85,000 clones, around 87% seen once. The CDR3 loop spans 15 amino acids. Germline V gene lookup returns CDR1 SGDLS and CDR2 YYNGEE. With V trimmed by 4 bases and J by 4 bases, 5 bases remained unmatched. The sample consisted of peripheral blood. This receptor was taken from a human donor in a cohort sampled during active COVID-19. The genes are TRBV9 and TRBJ2-5; 12 bases align to TRBD2. The CDR3 DNA sequence: TGTGCCAGCAGCCTAACTAGCGGGGGGCCAGAGACCCAGTACTTC. Translation gives CASSLTSGGPETQYF. The variable domain in full, with the rest retrieved from reference TRBV9 and TRBJ2-5, is DSGVTQTPKHLITATGQRVTLRCSPRSGDLSVYWYQQSLDQGLQFLIQYYNGEERAKGNILERFSAQQFPDLHSELNLSSLELGDSALYFCASSLTSGGPETQYFGPGTRLLVL.